These 15 T cell receptor beta chains originate from one sample sequenced in a study of cytomegalovirus exposure and HLA in healthy donors. The PCR had 60 Vbeta and 13 Jbeta primers. Profiling relied on immunoSEQ multiplex PCR, and the TCRdb table lists in-frame clones only, not all of them. Of about 130,000 clones in the sample, roughly 77% were seen once. Sequencing was done on a sample of PBMCs. These receptors all stem from a young woman in good health and CMV-seronegative.

This clone was picked up one time. This sequence joins TRBV19 and TRBJ1-2; no reliable D call. In germline, CDR1 is LNHDA, CDR2 SQIVND (reference sequence). V shed 3 bases and J shed 2 bases, with 13 bases lying between them. The CDR3 length is 15 residues. For the CDR3, the DNA is TGTGCCAGTAGTATGGAGGTGGGAGGGAACTATGGCTACACCTTC. Translating gives CASSMEVGGNYGYTF. Full variable domain (missing parts from reference TRBV19 and TRBJ1-2): DGGITQSPKYLFRKEGQNVTLSCEQNLNHDAMYWYRQDPGQGLRLIYYSQIVNDFQKGDIAEGYSVSREKKESFPLTVTSAQKNPTAFYLCASSMEVGGNYGYTFGSGTRLTVV.

The chain links TRBV4-1 to TRBJ2-5; TRBD2 aligns across 10 bases. The tail of the sequence fits TRBJ2-7 better, so the J call may be wrong. Germline values: CDR1 MGHRA, CDR2 YSYEKL. The CDR3 totals 17 residues. CDR3 bases: TGCGCCAGCAGCCAAGATTTTCTAGCGGGAGCCGCCTACGAGCAGTACTTC. The encoded protein is CASSQDFLAGAAYEQYF.

In this sample, this clone turned up a few times. The chain employs TRBV5-4 and TRBJ2-2; tentatively, D is TRBD2 (5 bases). This CDR3 is built from 20 residues. Deletions cut 0 bases from V and 1 base from J, with 22 bases between. The V gene's germline CDR1 is SGHNT and CDR2 YYREEE (reference sequence). CDR3 sequence (DNA): TGTGCCAGCAGCTTGGCCGGGGATGTGTGGCACAGAGAGAACACCGGGGAGCTGTTTTTT. Translating gives CASSLAGDVWHRENTGELFF.

The V call is TRBV6-4, the J call TRBJ1-5, with D tentatively TRBD1 (5 bases). Per the germline V gene, CDR1 is MRHNA and CDR2 is SNTAGT. The CDR3 is 16 amino acids. V was trimmed by 7 bases and J by 2 bases, leaving 18 bases between them. The chain's CDR3 is CASNRPEERGNQPQHF. The CDR3 region has the DNA TGTGCCAGCAACAGGCCCGAGGAAAGGGGCAATCAGCCCCAGCATTTT.

The chain recombines TRBV11-3 with TRBJ2-2, with a possible D match to TRBD1 (6 bases). Trimming removed 8 bases at V and 6 bases at J, with 13 bases between. Germline CDR1 and CDR2: SGHNT and YENEEA. The CDR3 contains 13 residues. The CDR3 nucleotides are TGTGCCAGCGGCCCTAAGGGGGCCGGGGAGCTGTTTTTT. Protein: CASGPKGAGELFF.

The chain has TRBV7-6 and TRBJ2-6; a weak D match, TRBD1 (6 bases). Trimming pared 1 base from V and 4 bases from J, leaving 11 bases between. Germline CDR1 SGHVS, CDR2 FNYEAQ. This CDR3 has 16 amino acids. CDR3 amino acids: CASSLGTVSGANVLTF. Written as DNA, the CDR3 is TGTGCCAGCAGCTTAGGGACAGTTTCCGGGGCCAACGTCCTGACTTTC.

The chain has TRBV5-1 and TRBJ2-1; D is perhaps TRBD2 (7 bases). V was clipped by 0 bases and J by 1 base, with 11 bases between them. The CDR3 loop spans 16 amino acids. Germline CDR1 reads SGHRS; CDR2 reads YFSETQ. The CDR3 sequence is CASSLEGGGSYNEQFF. The CDR3 DNA sequence: TGCGCCAGCAGCTTGGAAGGGGGAGGGTCCTACAATGAGCAGTTCTTC.

This rearrangement joins TRBV28 to TRBJ1-2, with 9 positions matching TRBD1. The CDR3 is made up of 12 amino acids. Germline values: CDR1 MDHEN, CDR2 SYDVKM. Trimming at V came to 8 bases and at J to 6 bases, leaving 4 bases not matched to a gene. DNA for the CDR3: TGTGCCAGCGGTACAGGGGGCAATGGCTACACCTTC. Encoded protein: CASGTGGNGYTF.

The chain combines TRBV18 with TRBJ1-5; 9 bases match TRBD1. This CDR3 has 16 residues. Germline CDR1 and CDR2: KGHSH and LQKENI. The V gene end was trimmed by 5 bases and the J gene end by 4 bases; junction bases not matched to a gene: 9. The CDR3 sequence is CASSTGGVPSNQPQHF. The DNA of the CDR3 is TGTGCCAGCTCAACAGGGGGCGTTCCTTCAAATCAGCCCCAGCATTTT.

A single count supports this clone. The chain joins TRBV5-1 to TRBJ1-4; D possibly corresponds to TRBD1 (5 bases). The CDR3 consists of 16 residues. Germline CDR1 SGHRS, CDR2 YFSETQ. Trimming removed 1 base at V and 7 bases at J, with 17 bases between. The chain's CDR3 is CASSLMLGARGEKLFF. CDR3 sequence (DNA): TGCGCCAGCAGCTTGATGCTTGGGGCGCGGGGTGAAAAACTGTTTTTT.

V and J are TRBV4-1 and TRBJ2-1; 10 nucleotides match TRBD2. There are 16 residues in the CDR3. V was clipped by 3 bases and J by 8 bases; unmatched bases: 10. Germline V gene sequence: CDR1 MGHRA, CDR2 YSYEKL. DNA for the CDR3: TGCGCCAGCAGCCATCTAGCGGGGGCACCGGACGATGAGCAGTTCTTC. This gives the protein CASSHLAGAPDDEQFF.

The CDR3 loop reads CASSRDRNTEAFF. The CDR3 nucleotides read TGTGCCAGCAGCAGGGACAGGAACACTGAAGCTTTCTTT. The chain carries TRBV2 and TRBJ1-1; 7 nucleotides match TRBD1. This CDR3 region has 13 residues. V was clipped by 6 bases and J by 1 base; unmatched bases: 2. Germline V CDR1 and CDR2: SNHLY, FYNNEI.

This clone was observed a single time. The chain employs TRBV2 and TRBJ1-5; D ambiguous. V was trimmed by 7 bases and J by 0 bases, leaving 7 bases between them. The CDR3 spans 13 residues. Per the germline V gene, CDR1 is SNHLY and CDR2 is FYNNEI. CDR3 coding DNA: TGTGCCAGCATGCCAGATAGCAATCAGCCCCAGCATTTT. Translating gives CASMPDSNQPQHF.

The chain is built from TRBV7-2 and TRBJ1-4, with a tentative D call TRBD1 (6 bases). Germline lookup yields CDR1 SGHTA and CDR2 FQGNSA. The V end was cut by 5 bases, the J end by 8 bases, with 12 bases between. This CDR3 contains 13 residues. The CDR3 loop is CASSRDIKEKLFF. The DNA of the CDR3 is TGTGCCAGCAGCCGGGACATTAAGGAAAAACTGTTTTTT.

This clone turned up a few times. This chain connects TRBV25-1 to TRBJ2-2; 10 bases agree with TRBD2. This CDR3 contains 18 residues. V trimming: 1 base; J trimming: 6 bases; junction bases outside the gene matches: 11. Germline CDR1 is MGHDK and CDR2 is SYGVNS. The CDR3 spells CASSEFPLSGGGPGELFF. DNA of the CDR3: TGTGCCAGCAGTGAATTCCCCCTCAGCGGGGGGGGGCCCGGGGAGCTGTTTTTT.